The sequence of this T cell receptor beta chain was determined in a study of cytomegalovirus exposure and HLA in healthy donors (dated by TCRdb to about 2017). At the level of the whole study: An earlier analysis of several hundred of the donors reported roughly 300 Gb of sequence data and around 120 million unique TCR beta sequences obtained from some 200 million T cells. The study used immunosequencing to profile the T cell repertoires of under 700 subjects and linked those repertoires to cytomegalovirus serostatus. All discovery cohort repertoires had been generated on a single sequencing platform. Around 320 gigabases of sequencing data and approximately 84 million unique TCR sequences were included in an early release covering about 620 HLA-typed donors. Typing coverage varied by locus: roughly 629-640 donors for A, B, C, DRB1 and DQB1; more than 500 for DQA1; nearly 610 for DPA1; some 470 for DPB1. Among roughly 370 genotyped donors of the cohort, an average of around 240,000 unique TCR beta nucleotide sequences were sequenced per donor, about a sixth of them non-productive. A later analysis re-analyzed previously published TCR beta repertoires from 600 to 850 donors and added high-resolution HLA genotyping to study TCR occurrence patterns. Donor age, sex, ethnicity and CMV serostatus were compiled alongside the repertoire data. The genetic ancestry cluster associated with self-reported Caucasian donors included over 65% of the roughly 410 genotyped donors. Rather than drawing on any new phenotypic data, the later analysis identified candidate immune exposures from TCR beta sequences and the way those sequences occurred across donors. The study combined high-throughput TCR immunosequencing, statistical association of individual TCRs with disease status, and machine learning to predict cytomegalovirus infection status. The study aimed to test whether signatures of past pathogen exposure could be identified by cataloging public T cell receptors. Both class I and class II loci were covered by HLA typing, at four-digit resolution. Because of strong linkage in the cohort, four or five DR-DQ haplotypes were treated as single units for association and clustering. A separate validation cohort of roughly 120 different subjects was used in addition to the roughly 620-subject first cohort. To decide whether each TCR beta V gene segment behaved as functional or pseudogenic, an earlier analysis of several hundred of the donors relied on high-throughput TCR beta sequencing. A later genetic analysis used genome-wide SNP genotypes for about three fifths of the 666 donors, treating that subset as a discovery cohort.

Here is what the overall study found, with its caveats: Because counts were too low, seventeen rarely observed V segments, including chromosome 9 orphons, were left out of the earlier analysis of 587 of the donors. The presence/absence analyses assumed that sequencing depth was roughly uniform across donors, and that assumption may not be true. According to the authors, the approach could potentially be generalized to other disease states and immunological phenotypes. A later genetic analysis reported fewer N-insertions in productive TCRs among donors in an Asian-associated ancestry cluster than the roughly 650-donor mean. Most TCR sequences were observed very rarely across donors, whereas some public TCRs were present in many individuals. A few of the identified cytomegalovirus-associated TCR beta chains were confirmed in vitro to be specific for cytomegalovirus antigens. The study gave a list of roughly 150 TCR beta chains associated with cytomegalovirus. A cluster of highly shared sequence variants was judged likely to represent a technical artifact of the sequencing pipeline. A later analysis found that TCR association rates varied across HLA loci, with DRB1 alleles showing the most associated TCRs and HLA-C alleles the fewest. The only immune exposure information available for the cohort was CMV serostatus. Correlated functional status among segregating V segments might reflect linkage disequilibrium, but an unknown experimental factor could not be ruled out. Broadly in line with IMGT annotations, most TCR beta V segments showed up in productive rearrangements about 87% or about 30% of the time in an earlier analysis of some 590 of the donors. A later analysis found that HLA-associated TCR beta chains were more clonally expanded and had lower generation probabilities than equally common non-associated chains. Most CMV-associated TCR beta chains appeared to be HLA-restricted in a later analysis, and the HLA associations seemed to be driven largely by CMV exposure. Because HLA typing was missing for some donors at each locus, association tests included only the typed subset. A further reported finding was that TCR beta sequences accurately predicted the HLA-A and HLA-B alleles for most subjects in the first cohort. The classifier was reported to diagnose cytomegalovirus status with high specificity and sensitivity in both the original cohort and the validation cohort. This cohort had only TCR beta chains sequenced, and the lack of alpha or paired-chain data limited which features could be detected. Some IMGT-functional V segments, including TRBV6-2 and TRBV6-3, could not be told apart with the 87-base-pair reads, so those segments were excluded. At a false discovery rate of 0.05, a later analysis linked some 18,000 TCR beta sequences to specific HLA alleles. An association between a missense DCLRE1C variant and V-gene and J-gene trimming of TCR beta chains was found in a later genetic analysis and replicated in an independent cohort. When HLA alleles, especially DR and DQ, strongly co-occurred, attributing TCR associations to individual alleles was difficult. According to a later analysis, parvovirus B19, influenza, CMV and Epstein-Barr virus appeared linked to several top co-occurrence clusters.

The cohort was made up of roughly 670 healthy bone marrow donors. At the time of sampling, every cohort member was nominally healthy, though immune exposures that went unrecorded were likely present. The donor was CMV seropositive and was included in the group of 250 to 300 seropositive cohort members. A peripheral blood sample was collected from each donor, and TCR beta sequencing was performed on peripheral blood mononuclear cells. The Qiagen DNeasy Blood Extraction Kit was used to extract genomic DNA from the blood cell samples. Comment on this clone: Its binding antigen is unknown. No much larger clone is present one base from it, and per-base qualities are unavailable.

The library came from the immunoSEQ multiplex PCR assay. For the multiplex PCR, a mixture combining 60 forward primers for TCR Vbeta segments and 13 reverse primers for TCR Jbeta segments was used. Amplification of the CDR3 region of rearranged TCR beta genes was performed with a multiplex PCR assay on genomic DNA. The Illumina HiSeq System was used to sequence the amplified TCR beta libraries as 87-base-pair reads. As for the authors' bioinformatics: In a later analysis, tens of millions of unique TCR beta chains were counted across the roughly 610 repertoires, and approximately 11 million of these chains were shared by at least two donors. A nearest-neighbor algorithm error-corrected the raw reads and collapsed the reads into unique sequences, merging closely related sequences to remove PCR and sequencing errors. V, D and J gene segments were assigned by aligning CDR3 sequences to IMGT reference sequences. For a sequence to be retained, a match of at least six nucleotides was required to both a V gene segment and a J gene segment. A rearrangement was called productive if the CDR3 had no stop codons and remained in frame with V and J, and every other rearrangement was called non-productive. Following IMGT convention, CDR3 was defined as the stretch from the second conserved V-encoded cysteine to the conserved J-encoded phenylalanine. The earlier analysis of 587 of the donors excluded any sequence lacking an unambiguous match to a single V gene segment. In an earlier analysis of 587 of the donors, V segments were called functional above 56.7% productive rearrangements and were called segregating when the between-donor standard deviation exceeded 5%. To diagnose cytomegalovirus status from the catalog of TCR beta chain sequences, a statistical classification framework was built. V and J gene assignment, in a later analysis, came from comparing TCR nucleotide sequences with IMGT/GENE-DB human TR gene sequences. A later analysis assigned CDR3 sequences and most-parsimonious VDJ recombination scenarios with the TCRdist pipeline. A later analysis defined each TCR beta chain by its CDR3 amino acid sequence plus V-gene family, and excluded reads lacking a unique V-gene family. In a later analysis, 550 to 650 highly shared, low-generation-probability nucleotide sequences were removed to address suspected cross-contamination and a sequencing artifact. For each public chain, a later analysis derived a clonal expansion index from normalized ranks of inferred template counts within each repertoire. Generation probabilities in a later analysis came from a VDJ recombination model fitted to out-of-frame rearrangements, and those results were checked against IGoR. A later analysis scored TCR-TCR, TCR-HLA and TCR-CMV co-occurrence with hypergeometric tests, applying a repertoire-size bias correction to TCR pairs. To estimate false discovery rates, a later analysis permuted the HLA or CMV assignments 20 times. A later analysis grouped co-occurring TCRs with DBSCAN, adding TCRdist sequence similarity when clustering within HLA-allele-positive subsets. For co-occurrence clustering, repertoires with fewer than 30,000 or more than 120,000 public chains were excluded, along with roughly 5 repertoires with anomalous nucleotide sharing. The table comes from immuneACCESS by way of TCRdb, which keeps in-frame sequences with V and J called. Part of the clones is missing from these tables; in studies checked, under half for an unresolved V gene and the rest for unknown reasons. V and J calls plus clone size are reproduced from that table; the DNA served to infer D and trimming. The sample table lists about 160,000 clones, around 80% of them with a count of one. The top ten clones comprise 4.5% to 5.5% of the sample.

Inclusive of the bounding cysteine and phenylalanine, the CDR3 is 16 residues long. Just the 48-base CDR3 DNA is kept, in frame starting at base 1. V drops 0 bases and J drops 6 bases, leaving 17 bases in between. The germline V gene sets CDR1 to KGHSH and CDR2 to LQKENI. The V gene is TRBV18 and the J gene is TRBJ1-1; 5 matching bases give a weak D call of TRBD1. The material sequenced was PBMCs. The receptor's source is a woman in her fifties or sixties in good health and CMV-seropositive. The CDR3 in this case is CASSPPSRGRTPEAFF. The nucleotide sequence is given as TGTGCCAGCTCACCACCTTCAAGGGGTCGAACGCCTGAAGCTTTCTTT.